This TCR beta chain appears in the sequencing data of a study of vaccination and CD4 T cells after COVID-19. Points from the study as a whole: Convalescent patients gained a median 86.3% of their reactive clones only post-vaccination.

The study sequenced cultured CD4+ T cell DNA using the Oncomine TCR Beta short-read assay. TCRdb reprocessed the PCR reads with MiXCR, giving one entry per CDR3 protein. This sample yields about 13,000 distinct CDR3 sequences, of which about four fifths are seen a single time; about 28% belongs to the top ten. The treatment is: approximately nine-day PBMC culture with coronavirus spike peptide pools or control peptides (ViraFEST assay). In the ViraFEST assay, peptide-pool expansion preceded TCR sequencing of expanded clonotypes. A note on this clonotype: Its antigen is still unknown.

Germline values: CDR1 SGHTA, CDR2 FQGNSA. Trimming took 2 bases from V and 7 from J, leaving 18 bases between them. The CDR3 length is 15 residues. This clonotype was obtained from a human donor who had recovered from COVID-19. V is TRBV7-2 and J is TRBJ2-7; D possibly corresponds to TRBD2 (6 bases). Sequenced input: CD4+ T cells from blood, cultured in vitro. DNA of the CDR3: TGTGCCAGCAGCTTATCGGGAGATGGGGTATGGGAGCAGTACTTC. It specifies CASSLSGDGVWEQYF.